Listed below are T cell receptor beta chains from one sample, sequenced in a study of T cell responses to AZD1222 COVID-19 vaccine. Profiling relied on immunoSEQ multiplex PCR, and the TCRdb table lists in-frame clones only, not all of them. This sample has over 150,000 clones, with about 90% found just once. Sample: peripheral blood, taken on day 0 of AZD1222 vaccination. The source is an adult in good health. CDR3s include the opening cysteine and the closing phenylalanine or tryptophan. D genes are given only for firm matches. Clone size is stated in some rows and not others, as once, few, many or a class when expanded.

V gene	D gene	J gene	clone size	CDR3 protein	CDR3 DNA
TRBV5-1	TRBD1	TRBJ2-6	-	CASWTGPSSGANVLTF	TGCGCCTCTTGGACAGGCCCGAGCTCTGGGGCCAACGTCCTGACTTTC
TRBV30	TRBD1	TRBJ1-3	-	CAWRWTGTIYF	TGTGCCTGGAGGTGGACAGGCACCATATATTTT
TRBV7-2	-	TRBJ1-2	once	CASSTRQFYGYTF	TGTGCCAGCAGCACCCGACAGTTCTATGGCTACACCTTC
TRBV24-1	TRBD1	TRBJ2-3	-	CATSDRTGWLTDTQYF	TGTGCCACCAGTGATCGGACAGGGTGGCTTACAGATACGCAGTATTTT
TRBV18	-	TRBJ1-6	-	CASCNERDNSPLHF	TGTGCCAGCTGTAACGAGAGAGATAATTCACCCCTCCACTTT
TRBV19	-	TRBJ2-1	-	CASSQTPRALEFF	TGTGCCAGTAGTCAAACGCCCCGGGCCCTGGAGTTCTTC
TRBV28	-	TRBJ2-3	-	CASSLRGGTDTQYF	TGTGCCAGCAGCCTAAGAGGGGGCACAGATACGCAGTATTTT
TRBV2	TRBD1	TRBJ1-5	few	CASSGTGRSNQPQHF	TGTGCCAGCAGTGGGACAGGGCGATCAAATCAGCCCCAGCATTTT
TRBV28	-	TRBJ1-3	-	CASSLAGSGNTIYF	TGTGCCAGCAGTTTAGCAGGCTCTGGAAACACCATATATTTT
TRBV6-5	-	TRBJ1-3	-	CASRRQDTGPTLYF	TGTGCCAGCAGGAGACAGGATACGGGACCCACGTTGTATTTT